A single sample gave rise to the 4 T cell receptor beta chains below, sequenced in a study of blood T cell repertoires in COVID-19. The repertoire was sequenced with immunoSEQ multiplex PCR; TCRdb's copy has only in-frame clones and lacks some. The sample includes more than 200,000 clones, approximately 80% of them seen just once. Sequenced input: peripheral blood. Receptor source: an elderly woman with COVID-19, enrolled during active disease.

The chain recombines TRBV28 with TRBJ1-2, with D uncertain. CDR3 length: 15 amino acids. The germline CDR1 and CDR2 sequences are MDHEN and SYDVKM. V was cut by 2 bases and J by 3 bases, with 13 bases left in between. CDR3 DNA: TGTGCCAGCAGTTTAGACACTCCCCAGGACTATGGCTACACCTTC. It yields the protein CASSLDTPQDYGYTF.

The gene calls are TRBV7-6 and TRBJ2-3; 9 nucleotides align to TRBD2. This CDR3 region has 16 residues. Germline V gene data show CDR1 as SGHVS and CDR2 as FNYEAQ. The trim removed 1 base at V and 0 bases at J, leaving 2 bases unmatched. CDR3 region: CASSLELAGSTDTQYF. In nucleotides, the CDR3 is TGTGCCAGCAGCTTAGAGCTAGCGGGGAGCACAGATACGCAGTATTTT.

This clone occurred once. The chain carries TRBV11-2 and TRBJ2-3, with 8 bases matching TRBD2. Germline CDR1 is SGHAT and CDR2 is FQNNGV. This CDR3 has 15 residues. The junction had 11 bases not matched to a gene; V was cut back by 5 bases and J by 7 bases. The CDR3 is CASSREGAGVYTQYF. The CDR3 DNA sequence: TGTGCCAGCAGCCGCGAAGGAGCGGGGGTATATACGCAGTATTTT.

This clone was seen more than once but under ten times. The chain carries TRBV5-1 and TRBJ2-1, with D maybe TRBD1 (8 bases). Looked up from germline, CDR1 is SGHRS and CDR2 is YFSETQ. There are 15 residues in the CDR3. V was trimmed by 4 bases and J by 8 bases, leaving 19 bases between them. The CDR3 here is CASSKWTGRVDEQFF. The CDR3 DNA reads as TGCGCCAGCAGCAAATGGACAGGGAGGGTCGATGAGCAGTTCTTC.